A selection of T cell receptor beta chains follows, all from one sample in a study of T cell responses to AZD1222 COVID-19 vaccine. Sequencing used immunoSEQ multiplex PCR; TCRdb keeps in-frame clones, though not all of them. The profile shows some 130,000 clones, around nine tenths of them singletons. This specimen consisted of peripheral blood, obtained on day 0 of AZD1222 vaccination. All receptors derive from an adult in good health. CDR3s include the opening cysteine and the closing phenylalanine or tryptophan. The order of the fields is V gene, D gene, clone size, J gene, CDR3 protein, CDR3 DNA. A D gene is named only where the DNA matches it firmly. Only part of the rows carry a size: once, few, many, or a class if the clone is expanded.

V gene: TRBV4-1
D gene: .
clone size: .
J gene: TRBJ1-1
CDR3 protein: CASSLMEGKTEAFF
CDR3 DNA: TGCGCCAGCAGTCTAATGGAGGGAAAAACTGAAGCTTTCTTT

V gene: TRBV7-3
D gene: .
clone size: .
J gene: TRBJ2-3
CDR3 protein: CASSPSPGLGGADTQYF
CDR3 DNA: TGTGCCAGCAGCCCTTCTCCTGGACTTGGTGGAGCAGATACGCAGTATTTT

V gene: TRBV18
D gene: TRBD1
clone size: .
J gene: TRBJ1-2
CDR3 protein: CASSPGQDIYGYTF
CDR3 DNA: TGTGCCAGCTCACCGGGACAGGATATCTATGGCTACACCTTC

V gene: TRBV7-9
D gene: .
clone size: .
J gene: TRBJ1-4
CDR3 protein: CASSLASGLRGEKLFF
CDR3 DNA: TGTGCCAGCAGCTTAGCTTCTGGGCTCCGGGGGGAAAAACTGTTTTTT

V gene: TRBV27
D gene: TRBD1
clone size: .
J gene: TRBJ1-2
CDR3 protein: CASSLQGAVYGYTF
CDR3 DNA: TGTGCCAGCAGTTTGCAGGGGGCTGTCTATGGCTACACCTTC

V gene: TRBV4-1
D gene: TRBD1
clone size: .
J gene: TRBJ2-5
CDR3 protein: CASSQAPTGGRETQYF
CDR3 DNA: TGCGCCAGCAGCCAAGCGCCGACAGGGGGCAGAGAGACCCAGTACTTC

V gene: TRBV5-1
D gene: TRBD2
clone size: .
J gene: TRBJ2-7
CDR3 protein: CASTLAGVHYEQYF
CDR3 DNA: TGCGCCAGTACCCTAGCGGGGGTCCACTACGAGCAGTACTTC

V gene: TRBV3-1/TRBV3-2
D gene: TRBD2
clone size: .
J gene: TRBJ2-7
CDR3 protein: CASSQVSGDSYEQYF
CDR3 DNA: TGTGCCAGCAGCCAAGTCAGCGGGGACTCCTACGAGCAGTACTTC

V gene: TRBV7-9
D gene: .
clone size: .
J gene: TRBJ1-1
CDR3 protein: CASSLQGRSTEAFF
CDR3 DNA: TGTGCCAGCAGCTTACAGGGACGCAGCACTGAAGCTTTCTTT

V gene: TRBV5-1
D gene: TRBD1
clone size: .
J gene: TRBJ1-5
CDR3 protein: CASSLGTGSNQPQHF
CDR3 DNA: TGCGCCAGCAGCCTAGGGACAGGGAGCAATCAGCCCCAGCATTTT

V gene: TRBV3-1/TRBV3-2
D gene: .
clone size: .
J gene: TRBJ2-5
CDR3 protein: CASETTSGDETQYF
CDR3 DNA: TGTGCCAGCGAAACCACCTCAGGGGATGAGACCCAGTACTTC

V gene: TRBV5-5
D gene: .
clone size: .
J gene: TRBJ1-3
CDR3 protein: CASSPRPRGNTIYF
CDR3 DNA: TGTGCCAGCAGCCCCCGACCCCGTGGAAACACCATATATTTT

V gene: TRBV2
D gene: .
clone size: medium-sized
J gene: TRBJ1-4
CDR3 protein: CASSEHSSTNEKLFF
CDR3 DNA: TGTGCCAGCAGTGAGCACTCTTCAACTAATGAAAAACTGTTTTTT

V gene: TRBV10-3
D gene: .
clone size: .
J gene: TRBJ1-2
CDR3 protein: CAISEYGNYGYTF
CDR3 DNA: TGTGCCATCAGTGAGTACGGGAACTATGGCTACACCTTC

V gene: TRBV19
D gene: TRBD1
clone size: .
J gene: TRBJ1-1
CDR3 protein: CASSSRQGHTEAFF
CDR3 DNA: TGTGCCAGTAGTTCTAGACAGGGGCACACTGAAGCTTTCTTT

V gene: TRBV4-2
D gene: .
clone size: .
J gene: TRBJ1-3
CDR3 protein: CASSQSQGNSGNTIYF
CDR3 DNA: TGTGCCAGCAGCCAATCTCAGGGAAACTCTGGAAACACCATATATTTT

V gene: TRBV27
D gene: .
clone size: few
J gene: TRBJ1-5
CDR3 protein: CASSFDGNQPQHF
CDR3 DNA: TGTGCCAGCAGTTTCGATGGCAATCAGCCCCAGCATTTT

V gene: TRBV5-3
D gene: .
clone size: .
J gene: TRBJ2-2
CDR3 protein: CARSSYWISNTGELFF
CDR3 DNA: TGTGCCAGAAGCTCTTACTGGATCTCGAACACCGGGGAGCTGTTTTTT

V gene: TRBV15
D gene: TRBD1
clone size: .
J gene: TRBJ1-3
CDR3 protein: CATSISRQGSGNTIYF
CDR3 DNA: TGTGCCACCAGCATTTCTCGACAGGGCTCTGGAAACACCATATATTTT

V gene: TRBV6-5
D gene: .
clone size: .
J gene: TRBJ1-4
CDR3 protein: CASSQGLGDEKLFF
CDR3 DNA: TGTGCCAGCAGCCAGGGGTTAGGGGATGAAAAACTGTTTTTT

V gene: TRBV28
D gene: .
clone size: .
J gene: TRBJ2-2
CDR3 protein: CASSLLLSTGELFF
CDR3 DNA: TGTGCCAGCAGTTTATTACTTAGCACCGGGGAGCTGTTTTTT

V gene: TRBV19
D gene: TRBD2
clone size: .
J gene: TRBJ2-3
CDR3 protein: CASSHISGGGLDTQYF
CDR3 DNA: TGTGCCAGTAGTCACATCAGCGGCGGGGGTCTAGATACGCAGTATTTT

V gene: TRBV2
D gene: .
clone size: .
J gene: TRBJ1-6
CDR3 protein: CATRASYLSPLHF
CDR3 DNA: TGTGCCACCCGGGCCAGCTACCTTTCACCCCTCCACTTT

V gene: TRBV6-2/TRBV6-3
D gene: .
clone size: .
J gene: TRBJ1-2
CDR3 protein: CASSLYADYGYTF
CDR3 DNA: TGTGCCAGCAGTCTTTATGCGGACTATGGCTACACCTTC